One sample yielded the 20 T cell receptor beta chains listed below, sequenced in a study of shared T cell receptors in the human thymus. Here immunoSEQ multiplex PCR was the method, and the copy in TCRdb shows in-frame clones only, minus some. This table holds hundreds of thousands of clones, over 75% found once. The same sample was also studied in work on human thymus T cells.

The sequenced material came from thymocytes. These receptors were obtained from a boy in the first two years of life with a congenital heart defect.

CDR3 region: CASSLRQGRWQPQHF. CDR3 DNA sequence: TGTGCCAGCAGCTTAAGGCAGGGAAGATGGCAGCCCCAGCATTTT. The rearrangement joins TRBV11-2 to TRBJ1-5; maybe TRBD1 (5 bases). V lost 2 bases, J lost 7 bases, and 15 bases lay in between. Germline V gene lookup returns CDR1 SGHAT and CDR2 FQNNGV. This CDR3 region has 15 residues.

The chain carries TRBV15 and TRBJ1-2; 11 bases map to TRBD1. This CDR3 comprises 17 residues. Trimming removed 4 bases from V and 2 bases from J; junction bases left unmatched: 9. Germline CDR1 reads LNHNV; CDR2 reads YYDKDF (reference sequence). The CDR3 coding sequence is TGTGCCACCAGCAATGGGACAGGGGGTGGTATAAACTATGGCTACACCTTC. It codes for CATSNGTGGGINYGYTF.

The chain uses TRBV27 and TRBJ2-7; D gene uncertain. V was cut by 7 bases and J by 6 bases, with 10 bases left in between. This CDR3 is built from 11 residues. The germline gives CDR1 MNHEY, CDR2 SMNVEV (reference sequence). The CDR3 coding sequence is TGTGCCAGCAAAAAAGGCGGCGAGCAGTACTTC. This sequence encodes CASKKGGEQYF.

This sequence joins TRBV10-2 and TRBJ2-1, with a weak D call TRBD2 (6 bases). V was cut by 7 bases and J by 4 bases, with 8 bases left in between. The CDR3 has 12 residues. Germline CDR1 reads WSHSY; CDR2 reads SAAADI. DNA for the CDR3: TGCGCCAGCACGGGACTTTACAATGAGCAGTTCTTC. Protein product: CASTGLYNEQFF.

This sequence joins TRBV7-9 and TRBJ2-2; D is unresolved. From germline, CDR1 is SEHNR and CDR2 FQNEAQ (reference sequence). This CDR3 has 13 residues. Between the trimmed V and J ends, which lost 5 bases and 5 bases, there was a span of 9 bases. The CDR3 protein is CASSPQKTGELFF. The CDR3 DNA sequence: TGTGCCAGCAGCCCTCAGAAGACCGGGGAGCTGTTTTTT.

This clone was counted only a few times. The chain carries TRBV6-6 and TRBJ2-7; TRBD2 is a possible D gene (6 bases). The CDR3 contains 15 residues. CDR1 MNHNY and CDR2 SVGAGI come from the germline V gene (reference sequence). The germline V and J ends were trimmed by 0 bases and 4 bases, with 13 bases remaining between them. CDR3 sequence reads: CASSYSGGKRYEQYF. The DNA of the CDR3 is TGTGCCAGCAGTTACTCGGGCGGGAAACGATACGAGCAGTACTTC.

A remark on this clone: Within the sample, other DNA sequences also encode this same CDR3. This chain connects TRBV29-1 to TRBJ2-7; perhaps TRBD2 as D (7 bases). V lost 3 bases and J lost 7, with 22 bases in between. Germline lookup yields CDR1 SQVTM and CDR2 ANQGSEA. The CDR3 spans 15 residues. In DNA, the CDR3 is TGCAGCGTTGAGGGGGAGGGGGGGCCCAAGGGGGAGCAGTACTTC. Translated: CSVEGEGGPKGEQYF.

This clone was counted a few times. V is TRBV19 and J is TRBJ2-1; perhaps TRBD1 as D (6 bases). The germline gives CDR1 LNHDA, CDR2 SQIVND (reference sequence). The CDR3 length is 14 residues. The germline V and J ends were trimmed by 3 bases and 6 bases, with 12 bases remaining between them. The CDR3 DNA follows: TGTGCCAGTAGTATCTACTCCAGGGGCAATGAGCAGTTCTTC. This encodes CASSIYSRGNEQFF.

The chain joins TRBV6-6 to TRBJ2-5; 8 nucleotides agree with TRBD2. The CDR3 totals 16 residues. Germline V gene sequence: CDR1 MNHNY, CDR2 SVGAGI (reference sequence). V gave up 6 bases and J gave up 3 bases; unmatched junction bases: 12. CDR3: CASSYGPPGLEETQYF. Written as DNA, the CDR3 is TGTGCCAGCAGCTATGGGCCCCCGGGACTAGAAGAGACCCAGTACTTC.

The V call is TRBV7-6, the J call TRBJ1-5; D possibly corresponds to TRBD1 (5 bases). Trimming removed 5 bases from V and 2 bases from J, with 10 bases in between. Germline-derived CDR1 and CDR2 are SGHVS and FNYEAQ. This CDR3 is built from 14 residues. CDR3 loop: CASSKTRGNQPQHF. In DNA, the CDR3 is TGTGCCAGCAGCAAAACCAGGGGCAATCAGCCCCAGCATTTT.

The chain combines TRBV19 with TRBJ2-7; 8 nucleotides match TRBD2. Trimming cost V 6 bases and J 0 bases; bases outside gene matches: 4. The CDR3 is made up of 14 amino acids. The V gene's germline CDR1 is LNHDA and CDR2 SQIVND (reference sequence). DNA of the CDR3: TGTGCCAGTAGCCCCGGGACTAGCTCCTACGAGCAGTACTTC. It codes for CASSPGTSSYEQYF.

This clone was seen more than once but under ten times. This chain joins TRBV27 and TRBJ1-2; 7 bases align to TRBD1. The CDR3 contains 15 residues. Germline values: CDR1 MNHEY, CDR2 SMNVEV (reference sequence). Unmatched junction bases numbered 9, after V lost 6 bases and J lost 2 bases. This chain's CDR3 is CASSLRQGLNYGYTF. CDR3 nucleotides: TGTGCCAGCAGCCTGAGACAGGGACTCAACTATGGCTACACCTTC.

The genes are TRBV10-3 and TRBJ2-1; 11 nucleotides match TRBD2. This CDR3 comprises 16 residues. With V trimmed by 6 bases and J by 4 bases, 8 bases remained unmatched. CDR1 is ENHRY and CDR2 is SYGVKD in the germline V gene. DNA of the CDR3: TGTGCCATCAGGGCCTTACTAGCGGGGGCTTACAATGAGCAGTTCTTC. Translation gives CAIRALLAGAYNEQFF.

This rearrangement joins TRBV7-9 to TRBJ1-2; weak D call: TRBD1 (6 bases). This CDR3 has 16 amino acids. Germline lookup yields CDR1 SEHNR and CDR2 FQNEAQ (reference sequence). V was pared by 1 base and J by 4 bases, with 16 bases between. CDR3 in amino acids: CASSLGIPRDIYGYTF. CDR3 in DNA: TGTGCCAGCAGCTTAGGAATACCCCGGGACATCTATGGCTACACCTTC.

J is TRBJ1-1 and V is TRBV13; D possibly corresponds to TRBD1 (5 bases). Germline loops: CDR1 PRHDT, CDR2 FYEKMQ (reference sequence). V lost 4 bases and J 1 base, leaving 13 bases between the germline ends. The CDR3 totals 15 residues. CDR3 region: CASSSSTVRNTEAFF. CDR3 bases: TGTGCCAGCAGCTCCTCGACAGTGAGGAACACTGAAGCTTTCTTT.

The chain joins TRBV18 to TRBJ2-2; no definite D call. This CDR3 has 15 residues. Trimming cost V 5 bases and J 4 bases, with 14 bases left between them. Germline CDR1 KGHSH, CDR2 LQKENI. CDR3 sequence reads: CASSASSVITGELFF. CDR3 nucleotide sequence: TGTGCCAGCTCAGCCAGTTCCGTTATCACCGGGGAGCTGTTTTTT.

The chain carries TRBV20-1 and TRBJ1-1; 8 bases align to TRBD1. The CDR3 extends over 11 amino acids. The germline CDR1 and CDR2 sequences are DFQATT and SNEGSKA (reference sequence). The CDR3: CRYRGDTEAFF. CDR3 in DNA: TGCAGATACAGGGGGGACACTGAAGCTTTCTTT.

DNA of the CDR3: TGTGCCAGTAGTATGCCCCGACTAGCGGGTACTAACAATGAGCAGTTCTTC. Its protein product is CASSMPRLAGTNNEQFF. This sequence joins TRBV19 and TRBJ2-1, with 10 positions matching TRBD2. After removal of 3 bases from V and 5 bases from J, the junction contained 10 bases not matched to a gene. This CDR3 is 17 amino acids long. From germline, CDR1 is LNHDA and CDR2 SQIVND (reference sequence).

This chain joins TRBV12-5 and TRBJ1-3; 7 bases match TRBD1. The CDR3 totals 19 residues. Germline CDR1 LGHNT, CDR2 FRNRAP. The V segment lost 2 bases and the J segment 0 bases; nucleotides outside the gene matches: 13. CDR3 DNA: TGTGCTAGTGGTTTGTCTACCCTCCTCCCAGGGGGCTCTGGAAACACCATATATTTT. Its protein is CASGLSTLLPGGSGNTIYF.

The chain has TRBV5-1 and TRBJ2-7, with TRBD1 as a possible D gene (5 bases). V was pared by 6 bases and J by 2 bases, with 12 bases between. The length of the CDR3 is 13 residues. CDR1 and CDR2 (germline): SGHRS, YFSETQ. CDR3 DNA sequence: TGCGCCAGCACCGAAGACAGCACCTACGAGCAGTACTTC. It codes for CASTEDSTYEQYF.